The present TCR beta chain was sequenced within a study of lymphopenia after photon versus proton radiotherapy. This CDR3 region has 11 residues. Trimming removed 5 bases at V and 11 bases at J, with 13 bases between. CDR1 is DFQATT and CDR2 is SNEGSKA in the germline V gene (reference sequence). This clone occurred a few times. Its antigen remains unknown. The protocol was immunoSEQ multiplex PCR, while the TCRdb copy is restricted to in-frame clones and leaves out a portion. Of approximately 65,000 clones in the sample, around 87% were seen once. Study-level results: After the lymphocyte nadir, photon-treated repertoires showed oligoclonal expansion, especially of CD8+ Temra cells. Photon-treated patients lost naive T cells and TCR diversity; proton-treated stayed stable. Authors raise, but do not show, better survival with proton therapy.

The receptor was derived from a man aged 80 or over with esophageal cancer. Sample: peripheral blood, taken from a patient treated with proton-based radiotherapy. The chain couples TRBV20-1 to TRBJ1-5; D unresolved. CDR3 sequence (DNA): TGCAGTGCTGCCTCCCATAGTACCCAGCATTTT. It translates to CSAASHSTQHF.